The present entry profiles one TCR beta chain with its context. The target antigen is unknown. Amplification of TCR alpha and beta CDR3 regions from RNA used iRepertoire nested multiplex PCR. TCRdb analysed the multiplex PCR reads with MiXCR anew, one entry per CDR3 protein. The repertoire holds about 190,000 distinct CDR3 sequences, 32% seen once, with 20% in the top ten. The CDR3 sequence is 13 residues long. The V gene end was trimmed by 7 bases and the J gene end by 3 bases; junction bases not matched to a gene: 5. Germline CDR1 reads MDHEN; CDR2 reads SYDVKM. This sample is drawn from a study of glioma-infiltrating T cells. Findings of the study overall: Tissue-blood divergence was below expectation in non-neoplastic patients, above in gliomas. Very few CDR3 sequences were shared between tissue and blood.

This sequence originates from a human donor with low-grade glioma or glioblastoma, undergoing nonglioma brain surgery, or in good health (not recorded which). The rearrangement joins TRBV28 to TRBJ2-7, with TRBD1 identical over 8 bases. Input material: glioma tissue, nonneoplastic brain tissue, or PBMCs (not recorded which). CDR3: CASTGQGDYEQYF. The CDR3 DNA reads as TGTGCCAGCACCGGACAGGGAGACTACGAGCAGTACTTC.